This entry concerns a single TCR beta chain. This specimen belongs to a study of blood T cell repertoires in COVID-19. About the study: Samples of COVID-19 (acute and convalescent) were obtained from the United States, Italy and Spain.

Methods used by the authors: How many nucleated cells were present was estimated from reference gene primer amplification. Sequenced by immunoSEQ multiplex PCR; TCRdb stores in-frame clones only, minus some. That table supplies the V and J calls and clone size; D and trimming were determined from the DNA. This sample yields approximately 98,000 clones, of which over 70% are seen a single time; roughly 4.1% belongs to the top ten. Trimming cost V 8 bases and J 0 bases, with 8 bases left between them. The CDR3 runs 13 residues. The source material was peripheral blood. V usage is TRBV12-3 or TRBV12-4 and J usage is TRBJ1-3; no clear D gene. The source is a man between 60 and 75 years old with acute or convalescent COVID-19. This CDR3 reads CASLRSSGNTIYF. Written as DNA, the CDR3 is TGTGCCAGCCTGCGGAGCTCTGGAAACACCATATATTTT.